This entry lists 12 T cell receptor beta chains sequenced from one sample in a study of cytomegalovirus exposure and HLA in healthy donors. Repertoires were generated with immunoSEQ multiplex PCR, while TCRdb's copy carries only in-frame clones and drops some. The sample consists of 100,000 to 150,000 clones, roughly 88% of them appearing once. The sample taken for sequencing was PBMCs. The receptors here all came from a man aged 18 to 30 in good health and CMV-seronegative.

The rearrangement links TRBV30 to TRBJ1-4; a weak D match, TRBD1 (6 bases). Trimming removed 6 bases at V and 10 bases at J, with 24 bases between. The CDR3 length is 15 residues. Germline loops: CDR1 GTSNPN, CDR2 SVGIG (reference sequence). CDR3 sequence: CACRPTTGSFGKLFF. CDR3 DNA sequence: TGTGCCTGCCGCCCTACAACAGGGTCGTTCGGAAAACTGTTTTTT.

This chain's CDR3 is CASSEPGQLYGYTF. CDR3 nucleotides: TGTGCCAGCAGTGAACCGGGACAGTTGTATGGCTACACCTTC. The chain combines TRBV6-1 with TRBJ1-2, with 7 nucleotides matching TRBD1. This CDR3 has 14 amino acids. Germline assignment: CDR1 MNHNS and CDR2 SASEGT. The trim removed 2 bases at V and 5 bases at J, leaving 5 bases unmatched.

The V gene is TRBV29-1, the J gene TRBJ1-3; 7 positions match TRBD1. The V segment lost 4 bases and the J segment 1 base; nucleotides outside the gene matches: 4. The V gene's germline CDR1 is SQVTM and CDR2 ANQGSEA. The CDR3 contains 14 residues. The CDR3: CSVVETGSGNTIYF. The CDR3 coding sequence is TGCAGCGTTGTAGAGACAGGGTCTGGAAACACCATATATTTT.

In the case of this clone: An end of the junction differs from the germline gene, which may be a read error. The V and J genes are TRBV29-1 and TRBJ1-1; 9 bases are shared with TRBD1. Germline values: CDR1 SQVTM, CDR2 ANQGSEA. This CDR3 has 14 amino acids. The CDR3 loop is CSVEDRGLSTEAFF. CDR3 sequence (DNA): TGCAGCGTAGAAGACAGGGGGTTATCCACTGAAGCTTTCTTT.

In this sample, this clone turned up a few times. The chain recombines TRBV5-4 with TRBJ1-6; TRBD1 aligns across 7 bases. J was trimmed by 5 bases and V by 3 bases; bases with no gene match: 5. The germline CDR1 and CDR2 sequences are SGHNT and YYREEE (reference sequence). The CDR3 is made up of 15 amino acids. In DNA form, the CDR3 reads TGTGCCAGCAGCTACCGGGACAGAAATAATTCACCCCTCCACTTT. It yields the protein CASSYRDRNNSPLHF.

The chain recombines TRBV29-1 with TRBJ2-1; no reliable D call. V dropped 3 bases and J dropped 4 bases, with 10 bases sitting between them. The CDR3 length is 13 residues. Per germline, CDR1 SQVTM and CDR2 ANQGSEA. CDR3 nucleotide sequence: TGCAGCGTTGATGGCCAGGATTACAATGAGCAGTTCTTC. This gives the protein CSVDGQDYNEQFF.

The chain is built from TRBV25-1 and TRBJ2-7; 8 bases agree with TRBD2. This CDR3 is built from 14 residues. After removal of 6 bases from V and 3 bases from J, the junction contained 7 bases not matched to a gene. Germline-derived CDR1 and CDR2 are MGHDK and SYGVNS. CDR3 residues: CASRGAGEVYEQYF. CDR3 sequence (DNA): TGTGCCAGCAGAGGAGCGGGAGAGGTCTACGAGCAGTACTTC.

The chain has TRBV5-1 and TRBJ1-1; 10 positions match TRBD1. V shed 4 bases and J 4 bases; nucleotides not matched to a gene: 4. This CDR3 has 14 residues. In germline, CDR1 is SGHRS, CDR2 YFSETQ. The chain's CDR3 is CASSPTGGRTEAFF. For the CDR3, the DNA is TGCGCCAGCAGCCCGACAGGGGGCCGCACTGAAGCTTTCTTT.

This chain connects TRBV6-5 to TRBJ2-7; D not certain. Germline assignment: CDR1 MNHEY and CDR2 SVGAGI. The ends were cut back, 3 bases at V and 1 base at J, with 10 bases in the middle. The CDR3 totals 14 residues. The chain's CDR3 is CASSYSPTSYEQYF. CDR3 bases: TGTGCCAGCAGTTATTCCCCCACATCCTACGAGCAGTACTTC.

This chain joins TRBV6-5 and TRBJ2-1, with a tentative D call TRBD2 (7 bases). Looked up from germline, CDR1 is MNHEY and CDR2 is SVGAGI. Trimming took 2 bases from V and 2 from J, leaving 10 bases between them. CDR3 size: 15 residues. CDR3 amino acids: CASSYGGATYNEQFF. The DNA of the CDR3 is TGTGCCAGCAGTTACGGGGGGGCTACCTACAATGAGCAGTTCTTC.

This clone has only one observation. The rearrangement uses TRBV5-1 and TRBJ2-1, with D maybe TRBD2 (6 bases). The CDR3 totals 13 residues. Germline V gives CDR1 SGHRS, CDR2 YFSETQ. V lost 0 bases to trimming and J lost 9 bases, with 10 bases between them. CDR3 loop: CASSLAGRTEQFF. Written as DNA, the CDR3 is TGCGCCAGCAGCTTGGCCGGGAGAACTGAGCAGTTCTTC.

As regards this clone: Possible read error: a much larger clone is one base away. The CDR3 nucleotides are TGTGCCAGCAGCTTCGGGACAGGGGCCTACGAGCAGTACTTC. As protein: CASSFGTGAYEQYF. This rearrangement joins TRBV11-2 to TRBJ2-7; 10 nucleotides align to TRBD1. CDR1 SGHAT and CDR2 FQNNGV come from the germline V gene. The V and J ends lost 3 bases and 2 bases, in that order; junction bases with no gene match: 1. This CDR3 is built from 14 residues.